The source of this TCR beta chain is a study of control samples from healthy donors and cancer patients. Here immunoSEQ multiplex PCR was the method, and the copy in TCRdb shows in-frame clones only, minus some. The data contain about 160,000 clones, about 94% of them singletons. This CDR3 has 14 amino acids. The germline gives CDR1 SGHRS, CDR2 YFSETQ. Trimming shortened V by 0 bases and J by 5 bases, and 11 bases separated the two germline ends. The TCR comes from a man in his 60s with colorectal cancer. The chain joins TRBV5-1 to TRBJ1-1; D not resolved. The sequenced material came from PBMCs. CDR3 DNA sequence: TGCGCCAGCAGCTTGGGAGCTGTTGGGACTGAAGCTTTCTTT. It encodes CASSLGAVGTEAFF.